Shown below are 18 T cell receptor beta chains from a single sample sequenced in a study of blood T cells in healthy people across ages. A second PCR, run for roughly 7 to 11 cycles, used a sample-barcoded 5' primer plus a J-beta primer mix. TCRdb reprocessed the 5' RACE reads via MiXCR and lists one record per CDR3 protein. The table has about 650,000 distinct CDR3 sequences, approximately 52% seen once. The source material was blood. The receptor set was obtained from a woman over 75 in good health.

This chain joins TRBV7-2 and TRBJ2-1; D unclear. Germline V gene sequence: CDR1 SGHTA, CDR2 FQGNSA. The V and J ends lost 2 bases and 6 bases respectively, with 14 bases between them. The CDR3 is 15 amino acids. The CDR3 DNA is TGTGCCAGCAGCTTACCCTCTGCCCTAGGCAATGAGCAGTTCTTC. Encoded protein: CASSLPSALGNEQFF. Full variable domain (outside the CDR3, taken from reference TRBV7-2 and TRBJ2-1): GAGVSQSPSNKVTEKGKDVELRCDPISGHTALYWYRQSLGQGLEFLIYFQGNSAPDKSGLPSDRFSAERTGGSVSTLTIQRTQQEDSAVYLCASSLPSALGNEQFFGPGTRLTVL.

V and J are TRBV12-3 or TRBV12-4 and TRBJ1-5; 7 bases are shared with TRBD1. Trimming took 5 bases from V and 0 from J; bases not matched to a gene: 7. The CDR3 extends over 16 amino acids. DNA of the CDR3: TGTGCCAGCAGTGTGGACAGGATGGCTAGCAATCAGCCCCAGCATTTT. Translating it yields CASSVDRMASNQPQHF.

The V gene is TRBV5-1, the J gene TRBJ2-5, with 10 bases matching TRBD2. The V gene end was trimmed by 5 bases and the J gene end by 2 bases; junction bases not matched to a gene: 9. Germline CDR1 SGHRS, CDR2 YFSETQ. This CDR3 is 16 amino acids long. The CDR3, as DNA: TGCGCCAGCAGGGACAGACCGGGACTAGCGCAAGAGACCCAGTACTTC. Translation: CASRDRPGLAQETQYF.

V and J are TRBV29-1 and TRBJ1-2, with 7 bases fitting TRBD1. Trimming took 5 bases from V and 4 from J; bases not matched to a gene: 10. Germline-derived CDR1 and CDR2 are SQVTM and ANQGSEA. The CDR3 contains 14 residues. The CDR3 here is CSVRTGTELYGYTF. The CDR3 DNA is TGCAGCGTTCGAACCGGGACAGAGCTCTATGGCTACACCTTC.

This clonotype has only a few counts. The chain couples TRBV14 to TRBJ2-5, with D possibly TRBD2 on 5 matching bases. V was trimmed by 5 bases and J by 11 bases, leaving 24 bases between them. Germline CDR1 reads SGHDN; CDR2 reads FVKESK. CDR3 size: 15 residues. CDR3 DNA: TGTGCCAGCAGCTCCTGGACTTCACTTTACAATGAGCAGTACTTC. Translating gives CASSSWTSLYNEQYF. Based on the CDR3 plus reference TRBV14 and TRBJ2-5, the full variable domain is EAGVTQFPSHSVIEKGQTVTLRCDPISGHDNLYWYRRVMGKEIKFLLHFVKESKQDESGMPNNRFLAERTGGTYSTLKVQPAELEDSGVYFCASSSWTSLYNEQYFGPGTRLLVL.

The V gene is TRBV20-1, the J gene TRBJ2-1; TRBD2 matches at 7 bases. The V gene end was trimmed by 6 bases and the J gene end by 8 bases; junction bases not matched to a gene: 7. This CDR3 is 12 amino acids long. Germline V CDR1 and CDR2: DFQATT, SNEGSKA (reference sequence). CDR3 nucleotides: TGCAGTGCCCGGAGCGGGAACTATGAGCAGTTCTTC. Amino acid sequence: CSARSGNYEQFF.

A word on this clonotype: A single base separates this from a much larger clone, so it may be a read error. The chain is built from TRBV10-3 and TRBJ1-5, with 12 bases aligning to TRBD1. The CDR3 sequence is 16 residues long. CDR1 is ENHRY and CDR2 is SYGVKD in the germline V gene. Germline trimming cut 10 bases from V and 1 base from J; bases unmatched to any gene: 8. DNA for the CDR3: TGTGCCAACAGCCGGGACAGGGGGCTGAGCAATCAGCCCCAGCATTTT. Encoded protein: CANSRDRGLSNQPQHF.

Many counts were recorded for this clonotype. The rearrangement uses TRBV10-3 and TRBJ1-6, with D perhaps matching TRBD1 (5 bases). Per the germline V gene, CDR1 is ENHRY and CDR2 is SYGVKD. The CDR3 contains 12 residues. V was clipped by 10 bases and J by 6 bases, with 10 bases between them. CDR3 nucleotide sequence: TGTGCCACCCGACAGCCTAATTCACCCCTCCACTTT. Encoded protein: CATRQPNSPLHF.

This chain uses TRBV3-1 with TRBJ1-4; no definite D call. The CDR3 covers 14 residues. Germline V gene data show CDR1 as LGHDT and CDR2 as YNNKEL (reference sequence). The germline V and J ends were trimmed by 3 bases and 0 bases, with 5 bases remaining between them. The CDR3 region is CASSQQSTNEKLFF. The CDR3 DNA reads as TGTGCCAGCAGCCAGCAGTCAACTAATGAAAAACTGTTTTTT.

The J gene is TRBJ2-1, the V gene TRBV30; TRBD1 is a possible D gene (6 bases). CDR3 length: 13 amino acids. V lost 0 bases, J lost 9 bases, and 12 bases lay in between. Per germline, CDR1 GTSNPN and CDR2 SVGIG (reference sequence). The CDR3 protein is CAWSVQGRGEQFF. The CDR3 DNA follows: TGTGCCTGGAGTGTACAGGGCCGGGGTGAGCAGTTCTTC.

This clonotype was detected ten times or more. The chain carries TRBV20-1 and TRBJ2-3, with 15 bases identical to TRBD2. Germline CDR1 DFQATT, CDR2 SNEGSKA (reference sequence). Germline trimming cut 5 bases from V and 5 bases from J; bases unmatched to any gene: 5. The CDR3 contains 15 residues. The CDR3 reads CSAGGTSGGLDTQYF. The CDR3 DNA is TGCAGTGCTGGTGGGACTAGCGGGGGGTTAGATACGCAGTATTTT.

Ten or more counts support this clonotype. The CDR3 DNA sequence: TGCAGCGCCGTGACAGGGTTTTTCTCTGGGGCCAACGTCCTGACTTTC. The encoded protein is CSAVTGFFSGANVLTF. V usage is TRBV29-1 and J usage is TRBJ2-6; 7 bases match TRBD1. V was pared by 7 bases and J by 0 bases, with 9 bases of the junction left unmatched. The CDR3 contains 16 residues. From germline, CDR1 is SQVTM and CDR2 ANQGSEA. Looking up the rest from reference TRBV29-1 and TRBJ2-6 gives the full variable domain: SAVISQKPSRDICQRGTSLTIQCQVDSQVTMMFWYRQQPGQSLTLIATANQGSEATYESGFVIDKFPISRPNLTFSTLTVSNMSPEDSSIYLCSAVTGFFSGANVLTFGAGSRLTVL.

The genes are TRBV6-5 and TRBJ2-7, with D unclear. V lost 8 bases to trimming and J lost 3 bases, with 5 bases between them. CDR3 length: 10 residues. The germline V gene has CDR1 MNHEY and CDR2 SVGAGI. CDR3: CASGDYEQYF. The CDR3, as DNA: TGTGCCAGCGGGGACTACGAGCAGTACTTC.

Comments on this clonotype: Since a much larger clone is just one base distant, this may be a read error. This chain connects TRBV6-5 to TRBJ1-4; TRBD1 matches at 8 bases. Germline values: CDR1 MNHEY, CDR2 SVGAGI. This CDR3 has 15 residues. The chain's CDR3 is CASSPGTGANENLFF. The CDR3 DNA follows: TGTGCCAGCAGTCCGGGGACAGGAGCTAATGAAAATCTGTTTTTT.

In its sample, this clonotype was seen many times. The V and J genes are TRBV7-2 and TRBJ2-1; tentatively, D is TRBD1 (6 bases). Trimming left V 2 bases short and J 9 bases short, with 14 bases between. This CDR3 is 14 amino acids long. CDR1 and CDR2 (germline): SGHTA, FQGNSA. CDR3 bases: TGTGCCAGCAGCTTATCTTACCAGGGGACTGAGCAGTTCTTC. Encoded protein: CASSLSYQGTEQFF.

The CDR3 sequence is CASSEEGKGLAKNIQYF. The CDR3, as DNA: TGCGCCAGCAGCGAGGAGGGAAAAGGGCTAGCCAAAAACATTCAGTACTTC. The chain has TRBV5-1 and TRBJ2-4; possible D gene TRBD2, 6 bases. V lost 4 bases, J lost 0 bases, and 17 bases lay in between. This CDR3 region has 17 residues. CDR1 SGHRS and CDR2 YFSETQ come from the germline V gene.

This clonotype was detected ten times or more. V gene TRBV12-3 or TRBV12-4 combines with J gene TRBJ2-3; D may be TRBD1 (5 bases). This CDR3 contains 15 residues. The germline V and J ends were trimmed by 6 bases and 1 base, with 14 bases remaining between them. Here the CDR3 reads CASSPIGRGTDTQYF. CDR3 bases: TGTGCCAGCAGCCCTATAGGCAGGGGCACAGATACGCAGTATTTT.

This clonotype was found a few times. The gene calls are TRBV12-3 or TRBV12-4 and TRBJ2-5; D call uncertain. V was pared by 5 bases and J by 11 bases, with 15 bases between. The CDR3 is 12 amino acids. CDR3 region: CASSTSRNEQYF. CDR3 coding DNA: TGTGCCAGCAGTACATCACGGAATGAGCAGTACTTC.